The subject of this entry is one T cell receptor (beta chain). Its target is unknown. The entry originates in a study of beta chain features in type 1 diabetes. Study-wide points: There were fewer insertions and more deletions at the VDJ junctions of type 1 diabetes patients.

The authors reverse transcribed all of the isolated RNA, so sequencing captured expressed TCRB transcripts. Clones were read by immunoSEQ multiplex PCR, and TCRdb kept only the in-frame ones, dropping some. The data contain around 300,000 clones, around 7.8% of them singletons. Sequencing used central memory CD4+ T cells from blood. This sequence was found in a woman between 18 and 30 years old in good health.

The CDR3 DNA reads as TGTGCCACCAGCAGAGATCGGCCGACAGATAATGAAAAACTGTTTTTT. The encoded protein is CATSRDRPTDNEKLFF. J is TRBJ1-4 and V is TRBV15; perhaps TRBD1 as D (5 bases). The length of the CDR3 is 16 residues. Germline values: CDR1 LNHNV, CDR2 YYDKDF (reference sequence). The ends were cut back, 0 bases at V and 4 bases at J, with 12 bases in the middle.